The present T cell receptor (beta chain) was sequenced within a study of regulatory T cells in long-lasting Graves disease. TCR beta libraries were built with iRepertoire HTBI primers and Arm-PCR of CDR3 regions. Via MiXCR, TCRdb re-called the multiplex PCR reads, giving one row per CDR3 protein. The data show approximately 690,000 distinct CDR3 sequences, around 30% seen once. The sample's time point: persistent/refractory GD, antithyroid drugs over 5 years with positive TRAb. Researchers made the TCR library from RNA that was extracted from PBMCs. In germline, CDR1 is SEHNR, CDR2 FQNEAQ (reference sequence). The CDR3 totals 18 residues. Trimming cost V 1 base and J 1 base; bases outside gene matches: 5.

This clonotype originated in a female donor with Graves disease. The gene calls are TRBV7-9 and TRBJ1-5; 12 bases align to TRBD1. The material sequenced was peripheral blood mononuclear cells (PBMCs), taken when the disease was refractory, from a patient treated with antithyroid drugs. The chain's CDR3 is CASSLVGTGGVSNQPQHF. CDR3 bases: TGTGCCAGCAGCTTAGTTGGGACAGGGGGCGTGAGCAATCAGCCCCAGCATTTT.